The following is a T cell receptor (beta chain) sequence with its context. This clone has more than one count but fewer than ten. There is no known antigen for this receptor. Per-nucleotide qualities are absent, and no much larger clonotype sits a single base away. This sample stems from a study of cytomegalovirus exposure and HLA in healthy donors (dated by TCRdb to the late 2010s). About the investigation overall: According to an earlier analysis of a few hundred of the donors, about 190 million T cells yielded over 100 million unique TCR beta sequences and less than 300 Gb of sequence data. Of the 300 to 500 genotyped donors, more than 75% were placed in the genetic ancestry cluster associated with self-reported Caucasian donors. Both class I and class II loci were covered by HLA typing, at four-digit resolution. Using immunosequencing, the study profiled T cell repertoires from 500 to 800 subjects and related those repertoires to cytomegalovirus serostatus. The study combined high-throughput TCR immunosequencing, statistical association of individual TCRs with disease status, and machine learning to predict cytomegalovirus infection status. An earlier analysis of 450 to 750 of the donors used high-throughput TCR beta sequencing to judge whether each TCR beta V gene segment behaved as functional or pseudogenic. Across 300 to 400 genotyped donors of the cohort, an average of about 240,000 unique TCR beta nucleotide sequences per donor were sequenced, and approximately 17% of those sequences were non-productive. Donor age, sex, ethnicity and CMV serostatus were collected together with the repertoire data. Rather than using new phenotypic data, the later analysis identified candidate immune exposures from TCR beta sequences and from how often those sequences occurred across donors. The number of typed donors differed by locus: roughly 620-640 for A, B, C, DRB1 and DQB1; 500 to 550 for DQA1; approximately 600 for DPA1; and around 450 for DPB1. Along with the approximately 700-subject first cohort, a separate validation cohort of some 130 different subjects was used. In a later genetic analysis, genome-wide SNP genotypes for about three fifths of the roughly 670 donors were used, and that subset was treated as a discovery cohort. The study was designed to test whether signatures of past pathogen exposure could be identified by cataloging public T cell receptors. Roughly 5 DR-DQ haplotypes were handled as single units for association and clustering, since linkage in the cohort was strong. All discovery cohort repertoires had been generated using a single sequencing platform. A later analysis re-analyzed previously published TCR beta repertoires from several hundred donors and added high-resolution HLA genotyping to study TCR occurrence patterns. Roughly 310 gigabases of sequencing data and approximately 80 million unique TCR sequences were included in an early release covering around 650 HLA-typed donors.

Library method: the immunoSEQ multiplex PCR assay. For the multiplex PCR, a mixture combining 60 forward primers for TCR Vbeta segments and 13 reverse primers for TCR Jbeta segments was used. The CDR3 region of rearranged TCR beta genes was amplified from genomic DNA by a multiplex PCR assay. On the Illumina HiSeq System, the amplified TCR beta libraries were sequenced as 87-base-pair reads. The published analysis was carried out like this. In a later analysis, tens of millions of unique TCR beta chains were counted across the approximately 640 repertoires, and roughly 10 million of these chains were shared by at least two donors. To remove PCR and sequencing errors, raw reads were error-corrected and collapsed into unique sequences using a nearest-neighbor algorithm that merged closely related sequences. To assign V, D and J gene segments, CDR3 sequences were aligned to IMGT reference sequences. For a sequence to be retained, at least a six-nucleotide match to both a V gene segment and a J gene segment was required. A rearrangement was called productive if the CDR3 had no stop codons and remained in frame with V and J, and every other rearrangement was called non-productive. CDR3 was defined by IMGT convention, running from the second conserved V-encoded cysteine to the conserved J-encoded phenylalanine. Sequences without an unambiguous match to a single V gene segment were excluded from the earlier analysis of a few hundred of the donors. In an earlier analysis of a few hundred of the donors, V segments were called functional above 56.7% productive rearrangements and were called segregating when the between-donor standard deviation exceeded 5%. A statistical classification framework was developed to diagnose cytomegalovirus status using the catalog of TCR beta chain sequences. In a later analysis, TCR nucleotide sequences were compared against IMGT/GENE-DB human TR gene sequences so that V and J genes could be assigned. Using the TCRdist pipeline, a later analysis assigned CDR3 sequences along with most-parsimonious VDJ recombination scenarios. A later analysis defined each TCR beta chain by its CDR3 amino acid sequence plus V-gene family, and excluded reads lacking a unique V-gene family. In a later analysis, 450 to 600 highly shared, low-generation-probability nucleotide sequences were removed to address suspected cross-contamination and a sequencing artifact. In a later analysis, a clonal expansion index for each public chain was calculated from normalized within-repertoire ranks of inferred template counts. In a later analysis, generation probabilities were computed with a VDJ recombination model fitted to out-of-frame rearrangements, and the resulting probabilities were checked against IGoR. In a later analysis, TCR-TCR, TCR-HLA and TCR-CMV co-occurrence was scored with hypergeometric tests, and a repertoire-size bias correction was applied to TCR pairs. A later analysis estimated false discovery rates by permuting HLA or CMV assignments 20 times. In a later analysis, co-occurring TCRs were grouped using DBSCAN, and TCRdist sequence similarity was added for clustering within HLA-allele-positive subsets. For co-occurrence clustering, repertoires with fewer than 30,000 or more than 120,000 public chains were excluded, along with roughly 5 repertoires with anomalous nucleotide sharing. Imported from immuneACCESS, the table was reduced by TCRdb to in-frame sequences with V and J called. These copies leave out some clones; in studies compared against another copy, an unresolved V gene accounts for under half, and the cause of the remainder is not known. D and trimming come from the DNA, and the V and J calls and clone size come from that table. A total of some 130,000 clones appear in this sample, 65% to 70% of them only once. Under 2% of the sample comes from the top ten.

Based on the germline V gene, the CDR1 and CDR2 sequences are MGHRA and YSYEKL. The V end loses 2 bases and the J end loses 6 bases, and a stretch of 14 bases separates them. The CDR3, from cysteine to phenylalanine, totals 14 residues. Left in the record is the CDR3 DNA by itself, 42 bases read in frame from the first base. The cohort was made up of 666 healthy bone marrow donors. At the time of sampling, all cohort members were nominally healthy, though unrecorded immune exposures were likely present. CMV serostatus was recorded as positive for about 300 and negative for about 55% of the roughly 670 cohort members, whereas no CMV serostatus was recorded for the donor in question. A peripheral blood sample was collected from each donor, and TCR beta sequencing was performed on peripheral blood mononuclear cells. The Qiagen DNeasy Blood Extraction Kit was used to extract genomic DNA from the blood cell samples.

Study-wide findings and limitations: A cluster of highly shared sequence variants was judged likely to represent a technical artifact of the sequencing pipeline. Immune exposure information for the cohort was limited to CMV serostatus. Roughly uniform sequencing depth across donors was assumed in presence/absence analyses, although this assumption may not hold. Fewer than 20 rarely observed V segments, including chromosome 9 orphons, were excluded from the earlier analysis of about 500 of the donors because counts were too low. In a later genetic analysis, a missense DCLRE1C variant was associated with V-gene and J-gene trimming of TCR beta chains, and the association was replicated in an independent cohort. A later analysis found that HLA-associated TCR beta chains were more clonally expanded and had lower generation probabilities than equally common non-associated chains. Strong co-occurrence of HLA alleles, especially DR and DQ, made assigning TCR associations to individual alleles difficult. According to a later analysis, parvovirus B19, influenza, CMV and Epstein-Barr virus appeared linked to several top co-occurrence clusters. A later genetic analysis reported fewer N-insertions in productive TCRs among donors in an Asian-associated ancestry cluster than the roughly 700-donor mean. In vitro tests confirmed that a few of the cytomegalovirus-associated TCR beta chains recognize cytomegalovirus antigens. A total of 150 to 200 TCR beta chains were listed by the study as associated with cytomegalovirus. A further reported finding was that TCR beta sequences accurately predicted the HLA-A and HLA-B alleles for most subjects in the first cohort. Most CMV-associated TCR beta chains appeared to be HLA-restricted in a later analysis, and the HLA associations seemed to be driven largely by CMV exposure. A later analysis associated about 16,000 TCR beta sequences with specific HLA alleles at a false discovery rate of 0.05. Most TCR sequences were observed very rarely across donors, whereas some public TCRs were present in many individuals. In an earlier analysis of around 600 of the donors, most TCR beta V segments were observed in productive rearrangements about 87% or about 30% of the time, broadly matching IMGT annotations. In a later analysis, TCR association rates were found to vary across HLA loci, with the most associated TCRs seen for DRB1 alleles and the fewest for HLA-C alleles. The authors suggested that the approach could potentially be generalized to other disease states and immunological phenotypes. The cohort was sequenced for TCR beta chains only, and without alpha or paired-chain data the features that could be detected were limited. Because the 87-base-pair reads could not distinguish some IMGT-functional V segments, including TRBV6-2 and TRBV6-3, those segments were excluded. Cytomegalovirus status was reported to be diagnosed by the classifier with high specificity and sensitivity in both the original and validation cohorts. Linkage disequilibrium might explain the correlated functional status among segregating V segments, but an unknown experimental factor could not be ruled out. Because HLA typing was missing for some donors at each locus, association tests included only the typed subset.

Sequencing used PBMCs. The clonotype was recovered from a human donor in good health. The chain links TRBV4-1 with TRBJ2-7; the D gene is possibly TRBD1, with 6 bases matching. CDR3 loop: CASSQFPGAGEQYF. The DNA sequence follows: TGCGCCAGCAGCCAATTTCCAGGGGCCGGCGAGCAGTACTTC.